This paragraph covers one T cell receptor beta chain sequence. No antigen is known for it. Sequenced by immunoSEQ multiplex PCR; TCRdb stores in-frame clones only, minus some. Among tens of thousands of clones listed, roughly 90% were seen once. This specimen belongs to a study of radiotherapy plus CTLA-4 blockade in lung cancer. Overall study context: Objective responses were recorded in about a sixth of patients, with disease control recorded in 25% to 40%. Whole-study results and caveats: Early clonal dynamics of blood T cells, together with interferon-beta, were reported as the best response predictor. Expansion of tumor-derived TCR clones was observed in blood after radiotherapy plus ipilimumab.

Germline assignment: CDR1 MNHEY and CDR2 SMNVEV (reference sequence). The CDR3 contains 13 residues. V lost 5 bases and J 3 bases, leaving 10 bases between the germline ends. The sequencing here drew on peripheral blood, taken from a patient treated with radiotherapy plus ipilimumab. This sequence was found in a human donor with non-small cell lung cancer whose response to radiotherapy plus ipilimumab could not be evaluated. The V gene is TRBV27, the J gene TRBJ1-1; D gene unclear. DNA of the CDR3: TGTGCCAGCAGTCCCCAGTATGACACTGAAGCTTTCTTT. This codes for CASSPQYDTEAFF.